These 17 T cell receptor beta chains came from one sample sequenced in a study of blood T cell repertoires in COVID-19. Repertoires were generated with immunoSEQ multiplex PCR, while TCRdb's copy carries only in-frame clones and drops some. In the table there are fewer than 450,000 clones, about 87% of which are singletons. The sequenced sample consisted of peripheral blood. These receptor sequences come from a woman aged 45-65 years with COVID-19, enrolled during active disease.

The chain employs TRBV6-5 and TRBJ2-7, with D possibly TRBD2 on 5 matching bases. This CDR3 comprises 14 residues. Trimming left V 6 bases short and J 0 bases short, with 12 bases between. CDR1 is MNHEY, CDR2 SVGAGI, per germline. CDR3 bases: TGTGCCAGCAGGGGCAGCGGCAGCTCCTACGAGCAGTACTTC. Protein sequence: CASRGSGSSYEQYF.

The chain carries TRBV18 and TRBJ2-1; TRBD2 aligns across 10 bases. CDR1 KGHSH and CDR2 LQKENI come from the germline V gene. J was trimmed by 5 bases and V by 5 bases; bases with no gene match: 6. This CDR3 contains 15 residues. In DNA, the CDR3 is TGTGCCAGCTCATACGATAGCGGGAGGAACAATGAGCAGTTCTTC. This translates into CASSYDSGRNNEQFF.

CDR3 sequence: CASSPLGVQGALAKNIQYF. The CDR3 DNA reads TGTGCCAGCAGCCCCCTCGGCGTTCAGGGGGCGCTGGCCAAAAACATTCAGTACTTC. This chain connects TRBV7-3 to TRBJ2-4, with 8 bases lining up with TRBD1. J was trimmed by 1 base and V by 5 bases; bases with no gene match: 16. CDR3 length equals 19 residues. Germline lookup yields CDR1 SGHTA and CDR2 FQGTGA.

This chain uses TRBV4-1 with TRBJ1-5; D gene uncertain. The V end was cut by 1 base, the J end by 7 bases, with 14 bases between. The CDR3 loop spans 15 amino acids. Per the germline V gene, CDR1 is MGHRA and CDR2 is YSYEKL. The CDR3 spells CASSQGVFGVQPQHF. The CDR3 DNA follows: TGCGCCAGCAGCCAAGGAGTTTTCGGGGTACAGCCCCAGCATTTT.

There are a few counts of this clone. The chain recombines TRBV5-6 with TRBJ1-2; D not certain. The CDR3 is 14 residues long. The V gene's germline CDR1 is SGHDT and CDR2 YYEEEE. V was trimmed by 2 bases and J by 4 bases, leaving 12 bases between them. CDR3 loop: CASSFGRAGYGYTF. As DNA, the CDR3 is TGTGCCAGCAGCTTTGGGAGAGCCGGCTATGGCTACACCTTC.

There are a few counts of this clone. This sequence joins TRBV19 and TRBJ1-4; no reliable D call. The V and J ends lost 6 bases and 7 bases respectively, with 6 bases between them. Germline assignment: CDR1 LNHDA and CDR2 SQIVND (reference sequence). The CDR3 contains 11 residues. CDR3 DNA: TGTGCCAGTAGCGCAGGTGAAAAACTGTTTTTT. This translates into CASSAGEKLFF.

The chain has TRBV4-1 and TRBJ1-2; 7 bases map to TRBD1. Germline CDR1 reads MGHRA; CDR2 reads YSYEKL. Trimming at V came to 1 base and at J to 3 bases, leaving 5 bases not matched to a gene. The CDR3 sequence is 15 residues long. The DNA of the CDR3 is TGCGCCAGCAGCCAAGGGGACAGTGAATACTATGGCTACACCTTC. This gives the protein CASSQGDSEYYGYTF.

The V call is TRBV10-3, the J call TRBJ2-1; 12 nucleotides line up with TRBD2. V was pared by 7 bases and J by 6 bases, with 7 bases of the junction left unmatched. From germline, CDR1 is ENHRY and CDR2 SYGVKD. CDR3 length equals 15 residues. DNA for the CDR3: TGTGCCATCAAGCTAGCGGGAGGGCCACGCAATGAGCAGTTCTTC. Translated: CAIKLAGGPRNEQFF.

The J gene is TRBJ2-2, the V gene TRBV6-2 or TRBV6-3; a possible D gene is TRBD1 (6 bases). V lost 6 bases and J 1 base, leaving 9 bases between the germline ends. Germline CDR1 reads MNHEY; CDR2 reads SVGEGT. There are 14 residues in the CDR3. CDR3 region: CASSPQGNTGELFF. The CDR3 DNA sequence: TGTGCCAGCAGCCCACAGGGGAACACCGGGGAGCTGTTTTTT.

CDR3 bases: TGTGCCAGCAGCCAACACAGGGTTAACGAGCAGTACTTC. Translated: CASSQHRVNEQYF. The rearrangement uses TRBV7-9 and TRBJ2-7; maybe TRBD1 (6 bases). The CDR3 covers 13 residues. Germline CDR1 and CDR2: SEHNR and FQNEAQ (reference sequence). The ends were cut back, 5 bases at V and 5 bases at J, with 13 bases in the middle.

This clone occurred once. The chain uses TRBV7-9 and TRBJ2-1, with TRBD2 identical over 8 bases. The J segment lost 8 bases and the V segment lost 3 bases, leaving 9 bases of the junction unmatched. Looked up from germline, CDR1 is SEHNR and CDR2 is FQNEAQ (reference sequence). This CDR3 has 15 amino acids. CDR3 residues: CASSFGAGVIDEQFF. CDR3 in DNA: TGTGCCAGCAGCTTCGGAGCGGGAGTTATCGATGAGCAGTTCTTC. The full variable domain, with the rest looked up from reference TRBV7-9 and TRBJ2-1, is DTGVSQNPRHKITKRGQNVTFRCDPISEHNRLYWYRQTLGQGPEFLTYFQNEAQLEKSRLLSDRFSAERPKGSFSTLEIQRTEQGDSAMYLCASSFGAGVIDEQFFGPGTRLTVL.

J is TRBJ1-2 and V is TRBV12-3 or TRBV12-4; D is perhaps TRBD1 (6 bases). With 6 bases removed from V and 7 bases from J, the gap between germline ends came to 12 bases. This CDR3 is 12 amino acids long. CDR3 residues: CASRTGPVGYTF. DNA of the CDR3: TGTGCCAGCAGGACAGGACCTGTTGGCTACACCTTC.

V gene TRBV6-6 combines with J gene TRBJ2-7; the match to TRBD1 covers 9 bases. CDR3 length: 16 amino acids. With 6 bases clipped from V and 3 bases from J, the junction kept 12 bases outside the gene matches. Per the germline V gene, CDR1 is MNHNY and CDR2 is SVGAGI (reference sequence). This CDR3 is CASRKSDRGKFYEQYF. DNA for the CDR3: TGTGCCAGCAGGAAATCGGACAGGGGAAAATTCTACGAGCAGTACTTC.

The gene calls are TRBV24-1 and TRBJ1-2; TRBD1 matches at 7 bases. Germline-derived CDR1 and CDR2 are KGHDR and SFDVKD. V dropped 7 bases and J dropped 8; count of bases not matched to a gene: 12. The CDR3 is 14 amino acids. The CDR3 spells CATRGDTGVRGYTF. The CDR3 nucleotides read TGTGCCACCAGGGGGGATACAGGGGTTCGCGGCTACACCTTC.

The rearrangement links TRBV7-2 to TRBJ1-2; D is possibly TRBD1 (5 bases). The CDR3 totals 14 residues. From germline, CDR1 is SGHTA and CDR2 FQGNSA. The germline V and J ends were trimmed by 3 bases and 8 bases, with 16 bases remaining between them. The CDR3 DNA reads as TGTGCCAGCAGCTTCACAGGTAGATTGGAAGGCTACACCTTC. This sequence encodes CASSFTGRLEGYTF.

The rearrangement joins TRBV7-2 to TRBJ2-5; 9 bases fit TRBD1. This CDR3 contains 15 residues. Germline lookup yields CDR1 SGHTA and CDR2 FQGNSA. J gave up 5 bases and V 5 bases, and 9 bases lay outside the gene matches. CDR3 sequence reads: CASSQITGGQETQYF. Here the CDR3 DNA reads TGTGCCAGCAGCCAAATAACAGGGGGCCAGGAGACCCAGTACTTC.

CDR3 loop: CASSSQTAETQYF. For the CDR3, the DNA is TGTGCCAGCAGCAGCCAAACTGCGGAGACCCAGTACTTC. V is TRBV3-1 (or the pseudogene TRBV3-2) and J is TRBJ2-5; the D is unclear. Trimming took off 5 bases at V and 5 bases at J, with 12 bases between the two ends. Germline CDR1 LGHDT, CDR2 YNNKEL (reference sequence). The CDR3 is 13 residues long.